These 32 T cell receptor beta chains originate from one sample sequenced in a study of post-analysis software for immune sequencing data. General study results and limits: When patients were compared with controls, 4 or 5 TRBV segments were more frequent, TRBV5-6, TRBV5-1 and TRBV20-1 among them.

The antigens of these receptors remain unknown. Prepared TCR beta cDNA libraries contained unique molecular identifiers. TCRdb ran MiXCR on the PCR reads and lists one entry per CDR3 protein. The sample has approximately 350,000 distinct CDR3 sequences, less than 40% seen once. The specimen sequenced was blood. These receptors were taken from a girl between 10 and 17 years old with multiple sclerosis.

J is TRBJ2-7 and V is TRBV13; D possibly corresponds to TRBD1 (6 bases). With 6 bases removed from V and 6 bases from J, the gap between germline ends came to 18 bases. The CDR3 runs 14 residues. Per germline, CDR1 PRHDT and CDR2 FYEKMQ (reference sequence). The CDR3 reads CASRQTGHQGEQYF. For the CDR3, the DNA is TGTGCCAGCAGACAAACGGGACATCAGGGCGAGCAGTACTTC.

The chain links TRBV29-1 to TRBJ1-1; D may be TRBD1 (6 bases). Germline V lookup: CDR1 SQVTM, CDR2 ANQGSEA. The CDR3 consists of 19 residues. V shed 7 bases and J shed 4 bases, with 34 bases lying between them. The CDR3: CSATLTPTGFKIGGTEAFF. The CDR3 DNA reads as TGCAGCGCCACTCTAACCCCCACAGGGTTTAAAATTGGTGGCACTGAAGCTTTCTTT. The variable domain in full, with the rest retrieved from reference TRBV29-1 and TRBJ1-1, is SAVISQKPSRDICQRGTSLTIQCQVDSQVTMMFWYRQQPGQSLTLIATANQGSEATYESGFVIDKFPISRPNLTFSTLTVSNMSPEDSSIYLCSATLTPTGFKIGGTEAFFGQGTRLTVV.

The chain links TRBV15 to TRBJ1-4; D uncertain. Germline V gene sequence: CDR1 LNHNV, CDR2 YYDKDF (reference sequence). Trimming shortened V by 0 bases and J by 7 bases, and 15 bases separated the two germline ends. This CDR3 has 16 amino acids. The CDR3 here is CATSRDGPRGGEKLFF. The DNA for the CDR3 is TGTGCCACCAGCAGAGATGGACCCCGGGGAGGTGAAAAACTGTTTTTT.

The chain uses TRBV6-2 or TRBV6-3 and TRBJ2-3; D perhaps matches TRBD1 (6 bases). CDR3 length equals 16 residues. Germline CDR1 is MNHEY and CDR2 is SVGEGT. V was shortened by 8 bases and J by 2 bases, with 20 bases between the two germline ends. The CDR3 nucleotides are TGTGCCAGCTCTCTGGGGGCCGGAATCCCCACAGATACGCAGTATTTT. Translated, it gives CASSLGAGIPTDTQYF.

The gene calls are TRBV4-3 and TRBJ2-5; D may correspond to TRBD1 or TRBD2 (6 bases each). The J call may be in error: the DNA end matches TRBJ2-1 better. The CDR3 has 12 amino acids. Germline CDR1 and CDR2: LGHNA and YSLEER. CDR3 sequence reads: CASSQEGGTQFF. Here the CDR3 DNA reads TGCGCCAGCAGCCAAGAAGGGGGGACCCAGTTCTTC.

This clonotype was counted between two and nine times. The chain employs TRBV27 and TRBJ1-1; D gene unclear. Looked up from germline, CDR1 is MNHEY and CDR2 is SMNVEV (reference sequence). The CDR3 is made up of 13 amino acids. The ends were cut back, 8 bases at V and 0 bases at J, with 10 bases in the middle. The CDR3 sequence: CASWATLNTEAFF. In nucleotides, the CDR3 is TGTGCCAGCTGGGCCACCTTGAACACTGAAGCTTTCTTT.

This clonotype was detected a few times. The chain recombines TRBV4-2 with TRBJ2-1, with 7 nucleotides matching TRBD2. CDR3 length equals 15 residues. V gave up 3 bases and J gave up 3 bases; unmatched junction bases: 5. Germline V gives CDR1 LGHNA, CDR2 YNFKEQ. CDR3 sequence reads: CASSHSGEGYNEQFF. The CDR3 coding sequence is TGTGCCAGCAGCCACAGCGGGGAGGGCTACAATGAGCAGTTCTTC.

The rearrangement joins TRBV27 to TRBJ2-7, with D unclear. CDR3 length equals 13 residues. Trimming took off 4 bases at V and 4 bases at J, with 11 bases between the two ends. Germline assignment: CDR1 MNHEY and CDR2 SMNVEV (reference sequence). The CDR3 reads CASSSPNGYEQYF. In DNA, the CDR3 is TGTGCCAGCAGTTCCCCGAACGGTTACGAGCAGTACTTC.

J is TRBJ2-7 and V is TRBV7-9, with 7 bases identical to TRBD1. The CDR3 totals 14 residues. V lost 3 bases to trimming and J lost 2 bases; unmatched junction nucleotides: 4. The V gene's germline CDR1 is SEHNR and CDR2 FQNEAQ (reference sequence). CDR3 loop: CASSLIQGTYEQYF. The CDR3 nucleotides read TGTGCCAGCAGCTTGATACAGGGGACCTACGAGCAGTACTTC.

The genes are TRBV7-3 and TRBJ2-7, with 7 bases aligning to TRBD2. Germline trimming cut 5 bases from V and 6 bases from J; bases unmatched to any gene: 7. In germline, CDR1 is SGHTA, CDR2 FQGTGA. The CDR3 contains 13 residues. CDR3 loop: CASSATGGSEQYF. In DNA form, the CDR3 reads TGTGCCAGCAGCGCAACCGGGGGGAGCGAGCAGTACTTC. Full variable domain (missing parts from reference TRBV7-3 and TRBJ2-7): GAGVSQTPSNKVTEKGKYVELRCDPISGHTALYWYRQSLGQGPEFLIYFQGTGAADDSGLPNDRFFAVRPEGSVSTLKIQRTERGDSAVYLCASSATGGSEQYFGPGTRLTVT.

This clonotype has a count of ten or more. The chain uses TRBV7-2 and TRBJ2-5, with D possibly being TRBD2 (6 bases). V was trimmed by 1 base and J by 4 bases, leaving 13 bases between them. This CDR3 is 15 amino acids long. The germline V gene has CDR1 SGHTA and CDR2 FQGNSA. The CDR3 nucleotides read TGTGCCAGCAGCTTAGGCGGGGTACAGAGAGAGACCCAGTACTTC. As protein: CASSLGGVQRETQYF.

This clonotype showed up just a few times. The chain links TRBV7-2 to TRBJ2-1; 8 bases agree with TRBD2. Germline V CDR1 and CDR2: SGHTA, FQGNSA. This CDR3 contains 17 residues. Trimming removed 5 bases from V and 4 bases from J; junction bases left unmatched: 13. This CDR3 reads CASSLKWGGGLYNEQFF. In DNA form, the CDR3 reads TGTGCCAGCAGCCTAAAGTGGGGCGGGGGGCTTTACAATGAGCAGTTCTTC.

This clonotype was counted between two and nine times. The genes are TRBV4-1 and TRBJ1-1; D is ambiguous. V lost 1 base, J lost 1 base, and 7 bases lay in between. Germline assignment: CDR1 MGHRA and CDR2 YSYEKL. The CDR3 has 14 amino acids. CDR3: CASSQVDANTEAFF. The DNA of the CDR3 is TGCGCCAGCAGCCAAGTCGACGCGAACACTGAAGCTTTCTTT.

The chain uses TRBV4-1 and TRBJ2-3; D not certain. V was pared by 0 bases and J by 6 bases, with 10 bases between. Germline CDR1 MGHRA, CDR2 YSYEKL. The CDR3 has 14 residues. The chain's CDR3 is CASSQDSLRDTQYF. The CDR3 nucleotides read TGCGCCAGCAGCCAAGACTCCCTACGGGATACGCAGTATTTT.

This clonotype has just a few counts. This chain connects TRBV11-2 to TRBJ2-1; unclear D gene. The CDR3 totals 15 residues. The germline V and J ends were trimmed by 0 bases and 6 bases, with 12 bases remaining between them. CDR1 is SGHAT and CDR2 is FQNNGV in the germline V gene. The CDR3 sequence is CASSLEGAGFNEQFF. The DNA for the CDR3 is TGTGCCAGCAGCTTAGAGGGCGCCGGATTCAATGAGCAGTTCTTC.

The chain combines TRBV5-1 with TRBJ2-5; tentative D call: TRBD2 (5 bases). The length of the CDR3 is 14 residues. The germline CDR1 and CDR2 sequences are SGHRS and YFSETQ. V lost 1 base and J lost 5, with 12 bases in between. The CDR3, as DNA: TGCGCCAGCAGCTTGTCGGGGTCGCGGGAGACCCAGTACTTC. Its translation: CASSLSGSRETQYF.

This clonotype was found a few times. V is TRBV29-1 and J is TRBJ2-6; the D gene could be TRBD1 or TRBD2 (5 bases each). Deletions cut 1 base from V and 2 bases from J, with 9 bases between. Germline V lookup: CDR1 SQVTM, CDR2 ANQGSEA. The CDR3 has 15 residues. The CDR3 DNA sequence: TGCAGCGTTGAAGGGGGCGGGCCTGGGGCCAACGTCCTGACTTTC. Protein product: CSVEGGGPGANVLTF.

This rearrangement joins TRBV7-9 to TRBJ1-2; D gene uncertain. Germline V gene sequence: CDR1 SEHNR, CDR2 FQNEAQ (reference sequence). CDR3 size: 12 residues. Trimming removed 3 bases at V and 6 bases at J, with 8 bases between. The CDR3 bases are TGTGCCAGCAGCTTTGGGGAGAATGGCTACACCTTC. This gives the protein CASSFGENGYTF.

The chain combines TRBV29-1 with TRBJ2-2; D perhaps matches TRBD1 (5 bases). This CDR3 is 14 amino acids long. CDR1 SQVTM and CDR2 ANQGSEA come from the germline V gene. V shed 0 bases and J shed 5 bases, with 10 bases lying between them. The CDR3 DNA is TGCAGCGTTGAAGAACAGGATTGGACCGGGGAGCTGTTTTTT. Encoded protein: CSVEEQDWTGELFF.

The CDR3 coding sequence is TGCGCCAGCAGCTTGTGGAGCGGGGGATACAATGAGCAGTTCTTC. It encodes CASSLWSGGYNEQFF. J is TRBJ2-1 and V is TRBV5-1, with TRBD2 identical over 8 bases. Germline assignment: CDR1 SGHRS and CDR2 YFSETQ. The V gene end was trimmed by 1 base and the J gene end by 4 bases; junction bases not matched to a gene: 4. The CDR3 contains 15 residues.

The chain couples TRBV4-1 to TRBJ2-7; 9 nucleotides agree with TRBD1. V lost 2 bases and J lost 6; bases outside the gene matches: 5. The CDR3 contains 14 residues. From germline, CDR1 is MGHRA and CDR2 YSYEKL. CDR3 region: CASSQQDRGREQYF. In DNA, the CDR3 is TGCGCCAGCAGCCAACAGGACAGGGGACGCGAGCAGTACTTC.

The chain carries TRBV29-1 and TRBJ1-1; D may be TRBD1 (5 bases). Germline CDR1 SQVTM, CDR2 ANQGSEA. V shed 4 bases and J shed 3 bases, with 15 bases lying between them. The CDR3 has 14 amino acids. DNA for the CDR3: TGCAGCGTTGGGAGAGGGGCGGTGGACACTGAAGCTTTCTTT. It encodes CSVGRGAVDTEAFF.

This clonotype was seen more than once but under ten times. This chain joins TRBV6-5 and TRBJ2-1, with D possibly TRBD2 on 6 matching bases. V shed 5 bases and J shed 7 bases, with 12 bases lying between them. The CDR3 extends over 13 amino acids. Germline V gene sequence: CDR1 MNHEY, CDR2 SVGAGI. CDR3 nucleotide sequence: TGTGCCAGCAGTCTGCCCCGGGGGAATGAGCAGTTCTTC. This translates into CASSLPRGNEQFF.

On this clonotype itself: A much larger clone lies a single base off, so this may be a read error. The V call is TRBV4-3, the J call TRBJ2-3, with 7 bases matching TRBD1. Germline V gene sequence: CDR1 LGHNA, CDR2 YSLEER. CDR3 length: 13 residues. DNA for the CDR3: TGCGCCAGCAGCCAAGGTGGGACAGATGCGCAGTATTTT. Its translation is CASSQGGTDAQYF.

The chain has TRBV6-5 and TRBJ1-2, with TRBD1 matching over 10 bases. CDR3 length equals 14 residues. Germline V gene sequence: CDR1 MNHEY, CDR2 SVGAGI. The V gene end was trimmed by 2 bases and the J gene end by 5 bases; junction bases not matched to a gene: 2. The CDR3 bases are TGTGCCAGCAGTTACGGGGGACAGGGGTATGGCTACACCTTC. As protein: CASSYGGQGYGYTF.

The chain carries TRBV11-2 and TRBJ2-7, with D maybe TRBD1 (5 bases). The last part of the DNA fits TRBJ2-5 better; the J call may be wrong. CDR1 and CDR2 (germline): SGHAT, FQNNGV. The CDR3 is 15 residues long. The CDR3 region has the DNA TGTGCCAGCAGCTTATTCTCCCAGGGCTACGAGACCCAGTACTTC. This codes for CASSLFSQGYETQYF.

V and J are TRBV3-1 and TRBJ2-1; D gene ambiguous. Deletions cut 2 bases from V and 1 base from J, with 0 bases between. CDR1 is LGHDT, CDR2 YNNKEL, per germline (reference sequence). This CDR3 region has 12 residues. CDR3 amino acids: CASSQSYNEQFF. The CDR3 DNA reads TGTGCCAGCAGCCAATCCTACAATGAGCAGTTCTTC.

Comments on this clonotype: A much larger clone sits a single nucleotide away, making a read error possible. The rearrangement links TRBV7-2 to TRBJ2-7, with 7 bases identical to TRBD1. CDR1 and CDR2 from the germline V gene are SGHTA and FQGNSA. V shed 5 bases, J shed 4 bases, and the junction held 14 bases outside the gene matches. The CDR3 spans 16 residues. CDR3 residues: CASSPHTGTECYEQYF. In DNA, the CDR3 is TGTGCCAGCAGCCCTCACACCGGGACAGAATGTTACGAGCAGTACTTC. The complete variable domain, with remaining parts taken from reference TRBV7-2 and TRBJ2-7, reads GAGVSQSPSNKVTEKGKDVELRCDPISGHTALYWYRQSLGQGLEFLIYFQGNSAPDKSGLPSDRFSAERTGGSVSTLTIQRTQQEDSAVYLCASSPHTGTECYEQYFGPGTRLTVT.

This clonotype was recorded a few times. The chain is built from TRBV6-5 and TRBJ2-7, with 7 bases matching TRBD1. Germline V gene data show CDR1 as MNHEY and CDR2 as SVGAGI. The V and J ends lost 4 bases and 0 bases, in that order; junction bases with no gene match: 6. The CDR3 runs to 15 residues. CDR3 protein: CASSSPGTASYEQYF. CDR3 coding DNA: TGTGCCAGCAGTTCCCCCGGGACAGCCTCCTACGAGCAGTACTTC.

This chain joins TRBV18 and TRBJ2-7; the D gene could be TRBD1 or TRBD2 (5 bases each). Trimming pared 1 base from V and 1 base from J, leaving 14 bases between. The length of the CDR3 is 16 residues. Looked up from germline, CDR1 is KGHSH and CDR2 is LQKENI. Written as DNA, the CDR3 is TGTGCCAGCTCACCACGGGGTGGGGACGGTTCCTACGAGCAGTACTTC. This codes for CASSPRGGDGSYEQYF.

In DNA, the CDR3 is TGCAGTGCTTGGACAGGGGCGGACACCGGGGAGCTGTTTTTT. Encoded protein: CSAWTGADTGELFF. The V gene is TRBV20-1, the J gene TRBJ2-2; 9 nucleotides match TRBD1. Looked up from germline, CDR1 is DFQATT and CDR2 is SNEGSKA (reference sequence). After removal of 5 bases from V and 3 bases from J, the junction contained 4 bases not matched to a gene. The CDR3 loop spans 14 amino acids.

V gene TRBV3-1 combines with J gene TRBJ2-3; D perhaps matches TRBD2 (7 bases). Germline V gene lookup returns CDR1 LGHDT and CDR2 YNNKEL (reference sequence). The CDR3 has 14 amino acids. V was shortened by 4 bases and J by 4 bases, with 12 bases between the two germline ends. CDR3 in amino acids: CASSPSGGADTQYF. Here the CDR3 DNA reads TGTGCCAGCAGCCCATCGGGGGGCGCAGATACGCAGTATTTT.